The table lists the clone carrying this T cell receptor (beta chain) with a few counts. The antigen is undetermined. Molecular-barcoded quantitative 5'-RACE produced these TCR beta libraries. TCRdb reprocessed the 5' RACE reads via MiXCR and lists one record per CDR3 protein. The profile shows around 890,000 distinct CDR3 sequences, roughly 10% of them singletons. The data were taken from a study of CD8 T cells in ankylosing spondylitis. Findings of the study overall: A TCR beta motif of eight highly homologous variants appeared characteristic of ankylosing spondylitis blood. Clones that were linked to disease were CD8+ and were relatively rare in peripheral blood. Some of these motif variants have turned up before, in reports on reactive arthritis synovial fluid and blood. It was reported that disease-linked clones were significantly enriched in matched ankylosing spondylitis synovial fluid.

The clonotype originates from a male donor with ankylosing spondylitis. The source material was blood, either unsorted or a sorted T cell fraction (not recorded which).

The DNA for the CDR3 is TGCAGCGTTGCCCCGACAGGGATAGGAGAGACCCAGTACTTC. This sequence encodes CSVAPTGIGETQYF. This rearrangement joins TRBV29-1 to TRBJ2-5, with TRBD1 matching 7 bases. J lost 4 bases, V lost 4 bases, and 9 bases had no gene match. The CDR3 spans 14 residues. In germline, CDR1 is SQVTM, CDR2 ANQGSEA.